This T cell receptor beta chain was sequenced during a study of cytomegalovirus exposure and HLA in healthy donors. Turning to this clone: Its specificity is not known.

Overall study results and limits: Data from an earlier analysis indicated that most TCR beta V segments were productive either about 90% or about 30% of the time.

The J segment lost 5 bases and the V segment lost 4 bases, leaving 7 bases of the junction unmatched. This CDR3 region has 16 residues. Germline-derived CDR1 and CDR2 are ENHRY and SYGVKD. In the PCR, 60 Vbeta and 13 Jbeta primers were used. Sequencing used immunoSEQ multiplex PCR; TCRdb keeps in-frame clones, though not all of them. The data show some 150,000 clones, almost 80% seen once. Source material: PBMCs. The chain carries TRBV10-3 and TRBJ2-1; 11 bases line up with TRBD2. The clonotype was recovered from a woman between 40 and 55 years old in good health and CMV-seropositive. The CDR3 bases are TGTGCCATCAGTGCTACCTTGACTAGCGGGGACAATGAGCAGTTCTTC. Translation gives CAISATLTSGDNEQFF.